The 31 T cell receptor beta chains given below trace back to one sample, sequenced in a study of tumor-infiltrating lymphocytes in primary liver carcinoma. From 450 to 600 ng total RNA, TCR beta cDNA was generated with a primer in the constant region. Sequencing libraries for TCR beta derived from three nested multiplex PCR rounds that used slightly modified ARM-PCR. The study ran its first two PCR rounds for approximately 10 cycles each, using TRBV1-TRBV30 forward primers and a C-beta reverse primer. TCRdb redid the calling of the multiplex PCR reads with MiXCR, one entry per CDR3 protein. The table lists 30,000 to 40,000 distinct CDR3 sequences, roughly 74% of them singletons, with approximately 15% in the top ten. The source material, 20-30 mg of unsorted bulk tissue, was used to co-extract RNA and DNA. Sequencing was performed on liver tumor tissue from sampling region 4. Subset denoted: tumor region T4, right-lateral pole. The receptors stem from a man aged 40-55 years with primary liver carcinoma and hepatitis B virus infection.

For this clonotype: Germline is not matched at one junction end, which may reflect a read error. The V call is TRBV28, the J call TRBJ1-2; TRBD1 agrees at 10 bases. Germline loops: CDR1 MDHEN, CDR2 SYDVKM. The CDR3 is made up of 13 amino acids. The DNA for the CDR3 is TGTGCCATCAGAGTGACAGGGGGCTATGGGTACACCTTC. It codes for CAIRVTGGYGYTF.

About this clonotype: Likely a read error: the CDR3 ends without its conserved phenylalanine or tryptophan. CDR3 protein: CASSSSRDSSCEQYL. The CDR3 bases are TGTGCCAGTAGCTCATCCCGGGACTCCTCCTGCGAGCAGTACCTC. This chain links TRBV11-1 with TRBJ2-7; perhaps TRBD2 as D (6 bases). This CDR3 contains 15 residues. In germline, CDR1 is SGHAT, CDR2 FQDESV (reference sequence).

This chain joins TRBV7-9 and TRBJ1-3, with D hard to call. The CDR3 extends over 16 amino acids. CDR1 and CDR2 from the germline V gene are SEHNR and FQNEAQ (reference sequence). V lost 5 bases to trimming and J lost 11 bases, with 25 bases between them. CDR3 amino acids: CASSPPSGVGGNAIYF. The CDR3 DNA is TGTGCCAGCAGCCCACCCTCCGGGGTGGGTGGGAACGCCATATATTTT.

Worth noting for this clonotype: One end of the junction fails to match germline, which may point to a read error. This rearrangement joins TRBV6-5 to TRBJ2-2; 16 bases map to TRBD2. The CDR3 is 15 amino acids. The V gene's germline CDR1 is MNHEY and CDR2 SVGAGI. The CDR3 bases are TGTGCCAGCAGTTTCGTGGGACTAGCGGGAGGGGAACTGTTTTTT. This encodes CASSFVGLAGGELFF.

This chain uses TRBV28 with TRBJ1-2; D remains ambiguous. CDR1 and CDR2 from the germline V gene are MDHEN and SYDVKM. This CDR3 spans 14 amino acids. The V and J ends lost 3 bases and 0 bases respectively, with 8 bases between them. The CDR3 DNA is TGTGCCAGCAGTTTGAGACACGCTAACTATGGCTACACCTTC. Translated, it gives CASSLRHANYGYTF.

Comments on this clonotype: One end of the junction varies from germline; a read error may be responsible. The genes are TRBV7-9 and TRBJ2-1; possible D gene TRBD2, 5 bases. Looked up from germline, CDR1 is SEHNR and CDR2 is FQNEAQ (reference sequence). The CDR3 is made up of 14 amino acids. CDR3 coding DNA: TGCGCCAGCGGCTCAGACACTGCCCACAATGAGCAGTTCTTC. Protein sequence: CASGSDTAHNEQFF. Complete variable domain (other parts from reference TRBV7-9 and TRBJ2-1): DTGVSQNPRHKITKRGQNVTFRCDPISEHNRLYWYRQTLGQGPEFLTYFQNEAQLEKSRLLSDRFSAERPKGSFSTLEIQRTEQGDSAMYLCASGSDTAHNEQFFGPGTRLTVL.

Comments on this clonotype: The CDR3 end shows no conserved phenylalanine or tryptophan, and so a read error is likely. It is unclear where the CDR3 begins or ends on the DNA, so no DNA is shown, and the CDR3 is as TCRdb lists it. The rearrangement links TRBV11-1 to TRBJ2-2. Germline CDR1 SGHAT, CDR2 FQDESV (reference sequence). The CDR3 region is 13 residues in length, termini included. CDR3 region: CASNFWGTGELYL.

Of note for this clonotype: A read error is likely, as this CDR3 ends without the conserved phenylalanine or tryptophan. The V and J genes are TRBV11-2 and TRBJ2-5; perhaps TRBD2 as D (6 bases). This CDR3 is built from 14 residues. Between the trimmed V and J ends, which lost 7 bases and 5 bases, there was a span of 17 bases. Germline values: CDR1 SGHAT, CDR2 FQNNGV. CDR3 bases: TGTGCCAGCACCAGTTCCGGGAGAGGGGAGACCCAGTACCTC. Encoded protein: CASTSSGRGETQYL.

This chain joins TRBV4-2 and TRBJ2-1, with D possibly TRBD2 on 6 matching bases. CDR1 and CDR2 from the germline V gene are LGHNA and YNFKEQ. V lost 1 base to trimming and J lost 6 bases, with 13 bases between them. This CDR3 has 15 amino acids. The CDR3 sequence: CASSQVNWRANEQFF. The CDR3 DNA sequence: TGTGCCAGCAGCCAAGTGAATTGGAGGGCCAATGAGCAGTTCTTC.

In this sample, this clonotype is medium-sized. This rearrangement joins TRBV6-5 to TRBJ2-1; tentatively, D is TRBD2 (6 bases). V lost 5 bases and J lost 9, with 11 bases in between. The CDR3 is 12 residues long. Per the germline V gene, CDR1 is MNHEY and CDR2 is SVGAGI. CDR3 nucleotides: TGTGCCAGCAGTAAGACTAGTTTTGAGCAGTTCTTC. This sequence encodes CASSKTSFEQFF.

Worth noting for this clonotype: A junction end diverges from the germline sequence, so it may reflect a read error. V usage is TRBV6-2 or TRBV6-3 and J usage is TRBJ2-7; possibly TRBD2 for D (6 bases). In germline, CDR1 is MNHEY, CDR2 SVGEGT. CDR3 length: 17 residues. CDR3 residues: CVSIYDGRTCGIYEQYF. The CDR3 bases are TGTGTCAGCATATACGATGGGAGGACTTGCGGGATCTACGAGCAGTACTTC.

The rearrangement joins TRBV28 to TRBJ2-7; no clear D. The V end was cut by 6 bases, the J end by 5 bases, with 20 bases between. Per the germline V gene, CDR1 is MDHEN and CDR2 is SYDVKM. CDR3 length equals 15 residues. CDR3 region: CASSSPVMGDDEQYF. The CDR3 DNA sequence: TGTGCCAGCAGCTCGCCCGTTATGGGTGACGACGAGCAGTACTTC.

Turning to this clonotype: The conserved closing phenylalanine or tryptophan is absent in this CDR3, likely reflecting a read error. The chain carries TRBV2 and TRBJ1-1; D unclear. V lost 9 bases and J 1 base, leaving 12 bases between the germline ends. This CDR3 has 13 amino acids. Looked up from germline, CDR1 is SNHLY and CDR2 is FYNNEI. CDR3 protein: CARSYTENTEAFV. DNA of the CDR3: TGTGCCAGGAGTTATACGGAGAACACTGAAGCTTTCGTT.

For this clonotype: Because the CDR3 is missing its conserved closing phenylalanine or tryptophan, this is likely a read error. Because the CDR3's place on the DNA is in doubt, the DNA is left out and the CDR3 is given as listed by TCRdb. The chain carries TRBV6-6 and TRBJ2-2; TRBD2 reflects the table's D call only, with no check against the DNA. The germline V gene encodes CDR1 MNHNY and CDR2 SVGAGI (reference sequence). Both ends counted, the CDR3 spans 14 residues. CDR3 residues: CAISVVRGTGELFV.

The sample holds one count of this clonotype. The junction and the germline gene differ at one end; a read error may be behind it. V is TRBV6-6 and J is TRBJ1-1; perhaps TRBD1 as D (5 bases). This CDR3 region has 13 residues. Germline CDR1 reads MNHNY; CDR2 reads SVGAGI (reference sequence). CDR3 sequence reads: CASSMGGTIEAFF. The DNA for the CDR3 is TGTGCAAGCAGCATGGGGGGGACTATTGAAGCTTTCTTT.

As to this clonotype: This is likely a read error, given that the CDR3 carries no conserved phenylalanine or tryptophan at its end. V gene TRBV11-2 combines with J gene TRBJ2-7, with D maybe TRBD2 (6 bases). The germline V gene encodes CDR1 SGHAT and CDR2 FQNNGV. The CDR3 spans 13 residues. The CDR3 DNA reads TGTGCTAGCAACGGAAGCGGGTGGAACGAGCAGTACTTA. Translation: CASNGSGWNEQYL.

Points on this clonotype: A junction end diverges from the germline sequence, so it may reflect a read error. This chain joins TRBV5-1 and TRBJ2-7; 9 bases line up with TRBD2. The CDR3 has 16 residues. Germline V gene lookup returns CDR1 SGHRS and CDR2 YFSETQ. The CDR3 spells CTSSLAGAGGLYEQYF. In DNA form, the CDR3 reads TGCACCAGCAGCTTGGCCGGAGCGGGAGGCCTCTACGAGCAATACTTC.

Turning to this clonotype: The CDR3 ends on some other residue instead of the conserved phenylalanine or tryptophan, so this is likely a read error. This chain links TRBV6-1 with TRBJ2-3; no clear D gene. V was cut by 3 bases and J by 5 bases, with 6 bases left in between. Germline CDR1 reads MNHNS; CDR2 reads SASEGT. This CDR3 spans 12 amino acids. DNA of the CDR3: TGTGCCAGCAGTGATTGGGTAGATACGCAGTATTAT. Protein product: CASSDWVDTQYY.

As to this clonotype: A single base separates this from a much larger clone, so it may be a read error. The chain is built from TRBV19 and TRBJ2-7; 7 nucleotides line up with TRBD1. CDR1 and CDR2 (germline): LNHDA, SQIVND (reference sequence). The CDR3 is made up of 14 amino acids. In nucleotides, the CDR3 is TGTGCCAGTGGTATAACAGGGGCGAACTACGAGCAGTACTTC. This encodes CASGITGANYEQYF.

Remarks on this clonotype: One end of the junction does not line up with germline, which may come from a read error. The rearrangement uses TRBV29-1 and TRBJ2-7; D might be TRBD1 or TRBD2, each matching 5 bases. The CDR3 is made up of 16 amino acids. Germline lookup yields CDR1 SQVTM and CDR2 ANQGSEA. The CDR3 nucleotides read TGCAGCGTCATGGCATCTGGGACCGGCACTCCCTACGAGCAGTATTTC. This encodes CSVMASGTGTPYEQYF.

In regard to this clonotype: One junction end disagrees with the germline gene, perhaps due to a read error. The V call is TRBV18, the J call TRBJ2-1; D may be TRBD1 or TRBD2 (5 bases each). CDR1 and CDR2 (germline): KGHSH, LQKENI. The length of the CDR3 is 15 residues. The CDR3 loop is CASTPFGTTLNEQFF. The CDR3 coding sequence is TGTGCCAGCACACCATTCGGGACGACCCTCAATGAGCAGTTCTTC.

Points on this clonotype: One junction end does not reproduce the germline sequence, and a read error may be involved. This chain links TRBV25-1 with TRBJ1-3; TRBD1 is a possible D gene (6 bases). The CDR3 loop spans 14 amino acids. CDR1 and CDR2 from the germline V gene are MGHDK and SYGVNS. CDR3 loop: CVSSAGHEGNTTYF. The CDR3 nucleotides read TGTGTCAGCAGCGCGGGACATGAGGGAAACACCACATATTTT.

The chain is built from TRBV19 and TRBJ1-2; D ambiguous. CDR3 size: 12 residues. Trimming left V 9 bases short and J 5 bases short, with 13 bases between. Per germline, CDR1 LNHDA and CDR2 SQIVND (reference sequence). The CDR3 loop is CARGRGDYGYTF. In DNA, the CDR3 is TGTGCCAGAGGACGCGGCGATTATGGCTACACCTTC. The full variable domain, in which reference TRBV19 and TRBJ1-2 provide the parts outside the CDR3, is DGGITQSPKYLFRKEGQNVTLSCEQNLNHDAMYWYRQDPGQGLRLIYYSQIVNDFQKGDIAEGYSVSREKKESFPLTVTSAQKNPTAFYLCARGRGDYGYTFGSGTRLTVV.

This clonotype was seen only a few times. Just one base apart from a much larger clone, this may be a read error. The rearrangement uses TRBV7-9 and TRBJ2-1; 10 nucleotides agree with TRBD2. The CDR3 is 17 residues long. Germline CDR1 SEHNR, CDR2 FQNEAQ (reference sequence). CDR3 sequence: CARSRTSGQLNYNERFF. The CDR3, as DNA: TGTGCCAGGAGCCGGACTAGCGGACAACTAAACTACAATGAGCGGTTCTTC.

In nucleotides, the CDR3 is TGCAGACTTGCGGCAGGGTGGGGAGTGGACACTGAAGCTTTCTTT. Encoded protein: CRLAAGWGVDTEAFF. The rearrangement links TRBV29-1 to TRBJ1-1; D possibly corresponds to TRBD1 (5 bases). In germline, CDR1 is SQVTM, CDR2 ANQGSEA. This CDR3 has 15 residues.

This clonotype was recorded only once. The junction departs from the called germline gene at one end, perhaps through a read error. The CDR3 is CASSLLGVWDEQYF. CDR3 sequence (DNA): TGCGCCAGTAGCCTCCTAGGGGTATGGGACGAGCAATACTTC. J is TRBJ2-7 and V is TRBV4-1; D is possibly TRBD1 or TRBD2 (5 bases each). This CDR3 is 14 amino acids long. Germline CDR1 MGHRA, CDR2 YSYEKL.

Details on this clonotype: The junction and the germline gene differ at one end; a read error may be behind it. The chain carries TRBV20-1 and TRBJ1-2, with D possibly matching TRBD1 (5 bases). This CDR3 contains 15 residues. Germline lookup yields CDR1 DFQATT and CDR2 SNEGSKA (reference sequence). The CDR3 loop reads CNAPTDAGANYGYTF. Here the CDR3 DNA reads TGCAATGCTCCGACAGATGCAGGAGCCAACTATGGCTACACCTTC.

This clonotype turned up a few times. Given the absence of the conserved phenylalanine or tryptophan at the CDR3 end, a read error is likely. The chain combines TRBV2 with TRBJ2-5; D is unclear. Trimming removed 2 bases at V and 2 bases at J, with 6 bases between. Germline CDR1 and CDR2: SNHLY and FYNNEI. CDR3 size: 13 residues. The DNA of the CDR3 is TGTGCCAGCAGTGAAAGGCGGCAAGAGACCCAGTACATC. Amino acids: CASSERRQETQYI.

As concerns this clonotype: At one end the junction does not follow the germline gene, possibly because of a read error. The chain employs TRBV4-3 and TRBJ2-3; D is unclear. Looked up from germline, CDR1 is LGHNA and CDR2 is YSLEER. This CDR3 comprises 14 residues. CDR3 in DNA: TGCGCCAGCAGCCAGTGGGCTTTCACAGATACGCAATATTTT. Translated: CASSQWAFTDTQYF.

About this clonotype itself: Without the conserved terminal phenylalanine or tryptophan, this CDR3 likely stems from a read error. The V and J genes are TRBV4-2 and TRBJ2-7; D perhaps matches TRBD1 (6 bases). Germline-derived CDR1 and CDR2 are LGHNA and YNFKEQ. The CDR3 runs to 13 residues. V lost 3 bases to trimming and J lost 10 bases, with 16 bases between them. CDR3 DNA sequence: TGTGCCAGCAGCCAGTGTTACGAGGGGGACCAGTACTTA. Protein: CASSQCYEGDQYL.

On this clonotype: At one end the junction does not follow the germline gene, possibly because of a read error. This sequence joins TRBV5-1 and TRBJ2-3, with 10 positions matching TRBD2. CDR1 SGHRS and CDR2 YFSETQ come from the germline V gene. The CDR3 consists of 16 residues. The CDR3 DNA reads TGCGCCAGCAGGGAGTCTAGCGGGAGTTCCAAAGATACGCTGTATTTT. This gives the protein CASRESSGSSKDTLYF.